The 16 T cell receptor beta chains in this list originate from one sample, sequenced in a study of T cells after somatic rescue of genetic block. Produced via immunoSEQ multiplex PCR; TCRdb's table is partial and in-frame only. Found here are around 15,000 clones, about 70% of them singletons; the top ten hold 25% to 35%. The specimen sequenced was peripheral blood mononuclear cells (PBMCs). Source of these receptors: a man younger than 35.

This rearrangement joins TRBV7-9 to TRBJ2-3, with 8 positions matching TRBD1. The V gene's germline CDR1 is SEHNR and CDR2 FQNEAQ (reference sequence). V shed 4 bases and J 4 bases; nucleotides not matched to a gene: 13. The CDR3 runs 17 residues. CDR3 in amino acids: CASSSPGTGTRPDTQYF. The CDR3, as DNA: TGTGCCAGCAGCTCACCGGGGACAGGCACTAGACCAGATACGCAGTATTTT.

The chain combines TRBV9 with TRBJ2-5; TRBD2 matches 11 bases. Trimming cost V 0 bases and J 9 bases; bases outside gene matches: 4. The CDR3 spans 14 residues. Germline CDR1 reads SGDLS; CDR2 reads YYNGEE. The DNA of the CDR3 is TGTGCCAGCAGCGTAGAGGGACTAGCGGTCGCCCAGTACTTC. Amino acid sequence: CASSVEGLAVAQYF.

The chain links TRBV28 to TRBJ1-2; unclear D gene. The germline CDR1 and CDR2 sequences are MDHEN and SYDVKM. This CDR3 has 15 residues. The V gene lost 7 bases and the J gene lost 0 bases, with 15 bases spanning the gap. The CDR3, as DNA: TGTGCCAGCATAGAGTCCCTGTATACTAACTATGGCTACACCTTC. This encodes CASIESLYTNYGYTF.

The rearrangement links TRBV6-5 to TRBJ2-7; TRBD1 is a possible D gene (5 bases). Germline lookup yields CDR1 MNHEY and CDR2 SVGAGI. This CDR3 has 15 amino acids. V lost 6 bases to trimming and J lost 5 bases, with 20 bases between them. CDR3: CASSPHRTQGNEQYF. The DNA of the CDR3 is TGTGCCAGCAGCCCACACCGGACACAAGGAAACGAGCAGTACTTC.

In this sample, this clone turned up once. The V gene is TRBV4-2, the J gene TRBJ1-6; no clear D gene. Between the trimmed V and J ends, which lost 2 bases and 6 bases, there was a span of 5 bases. This CDR3 has 13 amino acids. Germline loops: CDR1 LGHNA, CDR2 YNFKEQ. CDR3 DNA: TGTGCCAGCAGCCAACATTTTAATTCACCCCTCCACTTT. It codes for CASSQHFNSPLHF.

The chain uses TRBV7-2 and TRBJ2-1; 13 bases match TRBD2. The CDR3 loop spans 20 amino acids. J gave up 4 bases and V 0 bases, and 12 bases lay outside the gene matches. The V gene's germline CDR1 is SGHTA and CDR2 FQGNSA. The CDR3 spells CASSLAAGKPTSGGYNEQFF. Here the CDR3 DNA reads TGTGCCAGCAGCTTAGCGGCGGGCAAGCCGACTAGCGGGGGGTACAATGAGCAGTTCTTC.

The V gene is TRBV27, the J gene TRBJ2-2, with D possibly being TRBD2 (6 bases). Germline CDR1 MNHEY, CDR2 SMNVEV (reference sequence). The CDR3 totals 14 residues. The germline V and J ends were trimmed by 11 bases and 4 bases, with 17 bases remaining between them. CDR3 sequence reads: CASTEIGGTGELFF. CDR3 nucleotides: TGTGCCTCGACAGAGATCGGGGGCACCGGGGAGCTGTTTTTT.

The J gene is TRBJ1-1, the V gene TRBV2, with 10 positions matching TRBD1. With V trimmed by 10 bases and J by 8 bases, 7 bases remained unmatched. Germline CDR1 is SNHLY and CDR2 is FYNNEI. The CDR3 covers 12 residues. As DNA, the CDR3 is TGTGCCATGGGACAGGGGCTCTACGAAGCTTTCTTT. It codes for CAMGQGLYEAFF.

The chain couples TRBV18 to TRBJ1-1; no clear D. The CDR3 spans 10 residues. V lost 6 bases and J lost 5, with 4 bases in between. Looked up from germline, CDR1 is KGHSH and CDR2 is LQKENI. CDR3 bases: TGTGCCAGCTCGCGAACTGAAGCTTTCTTT. Translation: CASSRTEAFF.

The rearrangement links TRBV27 to TRBJ2-7; 15 bases fit TRBD2. The junction had 8 bases not matched to a gene; V was cut back by 5 bases and J by 6 bases. The V gene's germline CDR1 is MNHEY and CDR2 SMNVEV (reference sequence). CDR3 length equals 16 residues. The CDR3 loop reads CASSLVPGLAGGEQYF. CDR3 bases: TGTGCCAGCAGTCTAGTCCCGGGACTAGCGGGAGGCGAGCAGTACTTC.

The chain is built from TRBV6-1 and TRBJ2-7, with unresolved D. The CDR3 consists of 13 residues. Germline CDR1 is MNHNS and CDR2 is SASEGT. The CDR3 is CAARVGIGHEQYF. Here the CDR3 DNA reads TGTGCAGCGAGAGTTGGGATAGGGCACGAGCAGTACTTC.

The rearrangement links TRBV7-9 to TRBJ2-3; 8 positions agree with TRBD2. The length of the CDR3 is 15 residues. Germline V gene lookup returns CDR1 SEHNR and CDR2 FQNEAQ (reference sequence). Unmatched junction bases numbered 5, after V lost 5 bases and J lost 1 base. The CDR3 DNA sequence: TGTGCCAGCAGCCGTCCGACTAGCGGCACAGATACGCAGTATTTT. Translated: CASSRPTSGTDTQYF.

V is TRBV18 and J is TRBJ2-2; the match to TRBD1 covers 9 bases. In germline, CDR1 is KGHSH, CDR2 LQKENI. The CDR3 covers 18 residues. V dropped 4 bases and J dropped 1; count of bases not matched to a gene: 10. CDR3: CASSLSSGTGLNTGELFF. The CDR3, as DNA: TGTGCCAGCTCACTATCTTCCGGGACAGGGTTGAACACCGGGGAGCTGTTTTTT.

This clone was found once. The chain carries TRBV10-3 and TRBJ2-3; D is possibly TRBD1 or TRBD2 (5 bases each). The V gene lost 6 bases and the J gene lost 2 bases, with 15 bases spanning the gap. CDR1 and CDR2 from the germline V gene are ENHRY and SYGVKD. CDR3 length: 15 residues. Here the CDR3 DNA reads TGTGCCATCAGCCGGGACCCCCCTCCCACAGATACGCAGTATTTT. Translating it yields CAISRDPPPTDTQYF.

The chain carries TRBV19 and TRBJ1-2; maybe TRBD1 (6 bases). The CDR3 sequence is 13 residues long. From germline, CDR1 is LNHDA and CDR2 SQIVND (reference sequence). The germline V and J ends were trimmed by 5 bases and 4 bases, with 11 bases remaining between them. The CDR3 DNA reads as TGTGCCAGTAGTCTGAGGGGGTTCTATGGCTACACCTTC. Protein sequence: CASSLRGFYGYTF. Full variable domain (missing parts from reference TRBV19 and TRBJ1-2): DGGITQSPKYLFRKEGQNVTLSCEQNLNHDAMYWYRQDPGQGLRLIYYSQIVNDFQKGDIAEGYSVSREKKESFPLTVTSAQKNPTAFYLCASSLRGFYGYTFGSGTRLTVV.

The chain links TRBV18 to TRBJ2-2, with D perhaps being TRBD1 or TRBD2 (5 bases each). The CDR3 has 15 amino acids. V was shortened by 3 bases and J by 0 bases, with 8 bases between the two germline ends. Germline values: CDR1 KGHSH, CDR2 LQKENI. CDR3 in DNA: TGTGCCAGCTCACCGGGGGAAACGAACACCGGGGAGCTGTTTTTT. It specifies CASSPGETNTGELFF.